These 22 T cell receptor beta chains originate from one sample sequenced in a study of graft-versus-host responses after intestinal transplantation. Produced via immunoSEQ multiplex PCR; TCRdb's table is partial and in-frame only. The table lists approximately 25,000 clones, over 85% of them singletons. Here the sequenced sample was PBMCs, taken roughly 32 days after intestinal transplant. The receptors shown here come from a human patient who received an intestinal transplant, so some T cells may come from the graft donor.

This chain connects TRBV25-1 to TRBJ1-1, with a possible D match to TRBD1 (6 bases). Germline CDR1 and CDR2: MGHDK and SYGVNS. The CDR3 spans 15 residues. The V end lost 5 bases, the J end lost 2 bases, and 15 bases lay between the germline ends. CDR3 bases: TGTGCCAGCAGTAAATGGGACACTTTCAACACTGAAGCTTTCTTT. Amino acid sequence: CASSKWDTFNTEAFF.

The chain is built from TRBV9 and TRBJ2-6; 12 bases are a match to TRBD2. Per the germline V gene, CDR1 is SGDLS and CDR2 is YYNGEE. The junction had 7 bases not matched to a gene; V was cut back by 3 bases and J by 3 bases. This CDR3 has 18 amino acids. CDR3 bases: TGTGCCAGCAGCGATTCGACTAGCGGGAGCTTTGGGGCCAACGTCCTGACTTTC. It specifies CASSDSTSGSFGANVLTF.

This chain joins TRBV7-9 and TRBJ2-7; TRBD2 aligns across 9 bases. With V trimmed by 1 base and J by 2 bases, 3 bases remained unmatched. The CDR3 consists of 15 residues. Germline values: CDR1 SEHNR, CDR2 FQNEAQ (reference sequence). The CDR3 loop is CASSLGTSETYEQYF. CDR3 in DNA: TGTGCCAGCAGCTTAGGGACTAGCGAGACCTACGAGCAGTACTTC.

This sequence joins TRBV30 and TRBJ1-1; tentatively, D is TRBD1 (6 bases). V gave up 2 bases and J gave up 1 base, with 8 bases separating them. Germline-derived CDR1 and CDR2 are GTSNPN and SVGIG (reference sequence). This CDR3 comprises 13 residues. CDR3 bases: TGTGCCTGGAGTTCGACAGGGAACACTGAAGCTTTCTTT. This encodes CAWSSTGNTEAFF.

This rearrangement joins TRBV5-5 to TRBJ1-2; 7 positions agree with TRBD1. The CDR3 runs 17 residues. Trimming took 2 bases from V and 4 from J; bases not matched to a gene: 14. Germline-derived CDR1 and CDR2 are SGHKS and YYEKEE (reference sequence). Written as DNA, the CDR3 is TGTGCCAGCAGCTTTCTGACAGGGCCTTATCGCGGCTATGGCTACACCTTC. Its translation is CASSFLTGPYRGYGYTF.

The V call is TRBV7-2, the J call TRBJ2-5; TRBD2 aligns across 9 bases. J gave up 6 bases and V 1 base, and 6 bases lay outside the gene matches. CDR1 and CDR2 (germline): SGHTA, FQGNSA. The CDR3 length is 15 residues. CDR3 coding DNA: TGTGCCAGCAGCTTAGTGCGGGGGGGCTATAAGACCCAGTACTTC. Translation gives CASSLVRGGYKTQYF.

This sequence joins TRBV7-9 and TRBJ2-3; D gene uncertain. The CDR3 is made up of 14 amino acids. V was trimmed by 5 bases and J by 0 bases, leaving 9 bases between them. The germline V gene encodes CDR1 SEHNR and CDR2 FQNEAQ (reference sequence). CDR3 loop: CASSLTYSTDTQYF. Here the CDR3 DNA reads TGTGCCAGCAGCCTTACTTATAGCACAGATACGCAGTATTTT.

The V gene is TRBV7-9, the J gene TRBJ2-1, with TRBD1 matching 8 bases. The CDR3 runs 15 residues. V gave up 5 bases and J gave up 4 bases; unmatched junction bases: 7. CDR1 and CDR2 (germline): SEHNR, FQNEAQ (reference sequence). In nucleotides, the CDR3 is TGTGCCAGCAGCGCAAAACGACAGGGGTACAATGAGCAGTTCTTC. Protein sequence: CASSAKRQGYNEQFF.

The chain couples TRBV2 to TRBJ2-5, with D unclear. Germline CDR1 reads SNHLY; CDR2 reads FYNNEI. Trimming took 7 bases from V and 1 from J, leaving 7 bases between them. The CDR3 totals 12 residues. CDR3 nucleotide sequence: TGTGCCAGCATCTATACCCAAGAGACCCAGTACTTC. Protein product: CASIYTQETQYF. Variable domain in full (rest from reference TRBV2 and TRBJ2-5): EPEVTQTPSHQVTQMGQEVILRCVPISNHLYFYWYRQILGQKVEFLVSFYNNEISEKSEIFDDQFSVERPDGSNFTLKIRSTKLEDSAMYFCASIYTQETQYFGPGTRLLVL.

CDR3 region: CASSLGLAGVAEQYF. For the CDR3, the DNA is TGCGCCAGCAGCTTGGGACTAGCGGGAGTGGCGGAGCAGTACTTC. The V gene is TRBV5-1, the J gene TRBJ2-7; 12 nucleotides match TRBD2. Looked up from germline, CDR1 is SGHRS and CDR2 is YFSETQ. The CDR3 is 15 residues long. V lost 0 bases, J lost 7 bases, and 5 bases stayed unmatched.

The chain couples TRBV15 to TRBJ1-5; D possibly corresponds to TRBD1 (6 bases). The CDR3 consists of 14 residues. The V and J ends lost 6 bases and 1 base respectively, with 10 bases between them. The germline gives CDR1 LNHNV, CDR2 YYDKDF (reference sequence). CDR3 DNA: TGTGCCACCAGAGACACAGGGAGCAATCAGCCCCAGCATTTT. Protein product: CATRDTGSNQPQHF.

V usage is TRBV27 and J usage is TRBJ2-7; 7 nucleotides align to TRBD1. The V and J ends lost 6 bases and 2 bases, in that order; junction bases with no gene match: 10. Germline CDR1 and CDR2: MNHEY and SMNVEV (reference sequence). The CDR3 contains 15 residues. DNA for the CDR3: TGTGCCAGCAGGGTGAGCTGGACAGGCCCCTACGAGCAGTACTTC. Protein product: CASRVSWTGPYEQYF.

In its sample, this clone was seen once. The chain employs TRBV7-2 and TRBJ2-7; TRBD2 matches at 11 bases. The CDR3 contains 18 residues. The junction had 12 bases not matched to a gene; V was cut back by 5 bases and J by 0 bases. The germline V gene has CDR1 SGHTA and CDR2 FQGNSA. CDR3 amino acids: CASSPRVAGGGSSYEQYF. Written as DNA, the CDR3 is TGTGCCAGCAGCCCTAGGGTAGCGGGGGGGGGAAGCTCCTACGAGCAGTACTTC. The whole variable domain, remainder taken from reference TRBV7-2 and TRBJ2-7, is GAGVSQSPSNKVTEKGKDVELRCDPISGHTALYWYRQSLGQGLEFLIYFQGNSAPDKSGLPSDRFSAERTGGSVSTLTIQRTQQEDSAVYLCASSPRVAGGGSSYEQYFGPGTRLTVT.

This chain joins TRBV5-4 and TRBJ2-2; the match to TRBD1 covers 10 bases. V lost 4 bases to trimming and J lost 0 bases; unmatched junction nucleotides: 6. This CDR3 is 17 amino acids long. From germline, CDR1 is SGHNT and CDR2 YYREEE (reference sequence). DNA for the CDR3: TGTGCCAGCAGCCTTGGGACAGGGGTCTCGAACACCGGGGAGCTGTTTTTT. Its translation is CASSLGTGVSNTGELFF.

CDR3 in amino acids: CASSLSGLAGLFHEQFF. Here the CDR3 DNA reads TGTGCCAGCAGCTTATCTGGACTAGCGGGACTATTTCATGAGCAGTTCTTC. The genes are TRBV7-3 and TRBJ2-1, with 12 bases identical to TRBD2. Unmatched junction bases numbered 10, after V lost 2 bases and J lost 8 bases. The CDR3 runs to 17 residues. Germline CDR1 SGHTA, CDR2 FQGTGA.

This chain joins TRBV9 and TRBJ2-1; possibly TRBD1 for D (6 bases). Between the trimmed V and J ends, which lost 4 bases and 8 bases, there was a span of 13 bases. Germline values: CDR1 SGDLS, CDR2 YYNGEE. This CDR3 contains 13 residues. CDR3 sequence: CASSPGQFDEQFF. The CDR3 DNA reads TGTGCCAGCAGCCCCGGACAGTTCGATGAGCAGTTCTTC.

The table lists this clone with a count of one. J is TRBJ2-6 and V is TRBV6-6; D may be TRBD2 (6 bases). Trimming cost V 7 bases and J 0 bases, with 13 bases left between them. The CDR3 is made up of 16 amino acids. Germline V CDR1 and CDR2: MNHNY, SVGAGI (reference sequence). CDR3 DNA: TGTGCCAGCACTCGGGACTTCTTCTCTGGGGCCAACGTCCTGACTTTC. Amino acids: CASTRDFFSGANVLTF.

The chain is built from TRBV5-4 and TRBJ2-3, with TRBD2 matching over 7 bases. Germline V gives CDR1 SGHNT, CDR2 YYREEE (reference sequence). Trimming at V came to 3 bases and at J to 6 bases, leaving 16 bases not matched to a gene. The CDR3 spans 17 residues. CDR3 nucleotides: TGTGCCAGCAGCTCCGAAAGTCGGGGACTACCCCGGGATACGCAGTATTTT. Translation: CASSSESRGLPRDTQYF.

This clone was observed once. This chain joins TRBV9 and TRBJ2-5, with D hard to call. From germline, CDR1 is SGDLS and CDR2 YYNGEE. Trimming stripped 0 bases from V and 2 bases from J, with 11 bases between. The CDR3 runs to 15 residues. The CDR3 loop is CASSVEAGRQETQYF. The CDR3 bases are TGTGCCAGCAGCGTAGAGGCCGGACGTCAAGAGACCCAGTACTTC. Full variable domain (rest looked up from reference TRBV9 and TRBJ2-5): DSGVTQTPKHLITATGQRVTLRCSPRSGDLSVYWYQQSLDQGLQFLIQYYNGEERAKGNILERFSAQQFPDLHSELNLSSLELGDSALYFCASSVEAGRQETQYFGPGTRLLVL.

This clone was seen once. This sequence joins TRBV14 and TRBJ1-2; maybe TRBD1 (5 bases). The V and J ends lost 0 bases and 5 bases respectively, with 13 bases between them. This CDR3 comprises 15 residues. Looked up from germline, CDR1 is SGHDN and CDR2 is FVKESK. This CDR3 reads CASSQDFRTPYGYTF. In DNA form, the CDR3 reads TGTGCCAGCAGCCAAGATTTCCGGACACCTTATGGCTACACCTTC.

Concerning this clone: One end of the junction does not line up with germline, which may come from a read error. The chain joins TRBV5-6 to TRBJ2-5; TRBD1 matches 8 bases. Germline assignment: CDR1 SGHDT and CDR2 YYEEEE. This CDR3 is 15 amino acids long. DNA of the CDR3: TGTGCCAGCAGTTTGGACAGGGCGTACCAAGAGACCCAGTACTTC. Encoded protein: CASSLDRAYQETQYF.

The chain recombines TRBV13 with TRBJ2-7; D unclear. V dropped 3 bases and J dropped 3 bases, with 15 bases sitting between them. CDR3 size: 15 residues. In germline, CDR1 is PRHDT, CDR2 FYEKMQ (reference sequence). CDR3 coding DNA: TGTGCCAGCAGCTTTTGGACCCCCCCGCACTACGAGCAGTACTTC. It specifies CASSFWTPPHYEQYF.